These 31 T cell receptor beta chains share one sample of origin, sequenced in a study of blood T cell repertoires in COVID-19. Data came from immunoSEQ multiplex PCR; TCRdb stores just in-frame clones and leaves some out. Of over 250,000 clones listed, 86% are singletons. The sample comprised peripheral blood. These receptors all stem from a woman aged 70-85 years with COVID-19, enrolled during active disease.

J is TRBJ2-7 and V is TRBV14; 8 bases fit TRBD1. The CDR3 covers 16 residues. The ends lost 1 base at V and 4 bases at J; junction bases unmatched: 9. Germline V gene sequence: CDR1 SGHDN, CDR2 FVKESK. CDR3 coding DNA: TGTGCCAGCAGCCAAGCTAGGACAGGGAAGAGGTACGAGCAGTACTTC. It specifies CASSQARTGKRYEQYF.

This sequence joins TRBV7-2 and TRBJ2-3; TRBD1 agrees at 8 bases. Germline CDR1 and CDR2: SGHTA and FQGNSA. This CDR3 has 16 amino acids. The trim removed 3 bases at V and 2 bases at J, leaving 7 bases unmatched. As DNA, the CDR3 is TGTGCCAGCAGCTTGACTACAGGGGGGTCCACAGATACGCAGTATTTT. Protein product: CASSLTTGGSTDTQYF.

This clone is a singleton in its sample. The CDR3 loop is CASSPLGGQITGELFF. CDR3 in DNA: TGCGCCAGCAGCCCCTTGGGGGGACAGATCACCGGGGAGCTGTTTTTT. The chain combines TRBV5-1 with TRBJ2-2; weak D call: TRBD1 (7 bases). V was trimmed by 4 bases and J by 4 bases, leaving 17 bases between them. The CDR3 sequence is 16 residues long. Germline loops: CDR1 SGHRS, CDR2 YFSETQ.

This CDR3 reads CASSLVYRNTEAFF. The CDR3 DNA reads TGCGCCAGCAGCTTGGTATATAGGAACACTGAAGCTTTCTTT. The chain carries TRBV5-1 and TRBJ1-1; the D is unclear. With 0 bases removed from V and 1 base from J, the gap between germline ends came to 7 bases. This CDR3 comprises 14 residues. CDR1 is SGHRS and CDR2 is YFSETQ in the germline V gene.

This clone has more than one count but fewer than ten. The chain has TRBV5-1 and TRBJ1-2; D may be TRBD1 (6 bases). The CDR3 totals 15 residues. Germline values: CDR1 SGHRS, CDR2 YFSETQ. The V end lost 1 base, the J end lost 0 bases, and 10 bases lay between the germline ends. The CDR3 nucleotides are TGCGCCAGCAGCTTGTTTCAGGGGTCTAACTATGGCTACACCTTC. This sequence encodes CASSLFQGSNYGYTF. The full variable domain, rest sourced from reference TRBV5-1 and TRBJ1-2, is KAGVTQTPRYLIKTRGQQVTLSCSPISGHRSVSWYQQTPGQGLQFLFEYFSETQRNKGNFPGRFSGRQFSNSRSEMNVSTLELGDSALYLCASSLFQGSNYGYTFGSGTRLTVV.

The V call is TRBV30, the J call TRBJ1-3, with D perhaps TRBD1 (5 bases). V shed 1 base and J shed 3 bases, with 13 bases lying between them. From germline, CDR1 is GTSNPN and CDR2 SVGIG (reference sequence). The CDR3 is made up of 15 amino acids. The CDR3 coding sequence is TGTGCCTGGAGTGCCTCCACAGGCTATGGAAACACCATATATTTT. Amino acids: CAWSASTGYGNTIYF. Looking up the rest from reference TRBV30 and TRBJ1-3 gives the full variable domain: SQTIHQWPATLVQPVGSPLSLECTVEGTSNPNLYWYRQAAGRGLQLLFYSVGIGQISSEVPQNLSASRPQDRQFILSSKKLLLSDSGFYLCAWSASTGYGNTIYFGEGSWLTVV.

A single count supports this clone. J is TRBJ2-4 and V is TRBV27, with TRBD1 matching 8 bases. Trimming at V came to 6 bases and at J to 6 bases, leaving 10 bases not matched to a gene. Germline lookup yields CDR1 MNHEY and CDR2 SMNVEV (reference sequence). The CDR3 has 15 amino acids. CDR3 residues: CASRLFSGGPNIQYF. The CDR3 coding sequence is TGTGCCAGCAGACTCTTTTCAGGGGGCCCAAACATTCAGTACTTC.

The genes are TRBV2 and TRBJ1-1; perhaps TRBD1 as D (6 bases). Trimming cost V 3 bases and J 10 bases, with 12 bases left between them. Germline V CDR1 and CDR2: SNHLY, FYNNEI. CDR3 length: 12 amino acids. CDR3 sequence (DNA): TGTGCCAGCAGTGACAGGGGCGGTCTAGCTTTCTTT. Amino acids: CASSDRGGLAFF.

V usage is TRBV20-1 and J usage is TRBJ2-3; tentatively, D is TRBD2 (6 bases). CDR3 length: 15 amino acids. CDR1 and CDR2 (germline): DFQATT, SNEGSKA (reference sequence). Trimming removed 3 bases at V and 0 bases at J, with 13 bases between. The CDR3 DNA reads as TGCAGTGCTAGTAAGGAGGGCACTAGCACAGATACGCAGTATTTT. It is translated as CSASKEGTSTDTQYF.

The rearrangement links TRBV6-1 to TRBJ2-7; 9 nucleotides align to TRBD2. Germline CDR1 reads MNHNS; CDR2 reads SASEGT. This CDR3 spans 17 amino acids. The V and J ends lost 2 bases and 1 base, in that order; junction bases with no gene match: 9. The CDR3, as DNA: TGTGCCAGCAGTGAATTAGCGGGGGAGCTCGGTTCCTACGAGCAGTACTTC. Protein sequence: CASSELAGELGSYEQYF.

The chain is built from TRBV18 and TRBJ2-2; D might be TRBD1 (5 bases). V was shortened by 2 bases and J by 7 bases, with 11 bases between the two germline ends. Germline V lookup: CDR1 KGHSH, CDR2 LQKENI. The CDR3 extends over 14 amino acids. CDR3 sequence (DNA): TGTGCCAGCTCACCAGGGGCTTGGGACGGGGAGCTGTTTTTT. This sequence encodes CASSPGAWDGELFF.

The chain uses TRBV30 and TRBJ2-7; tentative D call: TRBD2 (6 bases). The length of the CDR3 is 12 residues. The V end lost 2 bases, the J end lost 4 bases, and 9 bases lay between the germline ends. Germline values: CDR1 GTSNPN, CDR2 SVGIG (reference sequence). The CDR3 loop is CAWSSGVYEQYF. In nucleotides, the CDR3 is TGTGCCTGGAGTTCGGGGGTGTACGAGCAGTACTTC.

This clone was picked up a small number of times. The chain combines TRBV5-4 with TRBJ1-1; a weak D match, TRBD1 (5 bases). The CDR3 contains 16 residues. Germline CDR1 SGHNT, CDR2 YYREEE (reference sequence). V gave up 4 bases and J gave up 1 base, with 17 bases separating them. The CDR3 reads CASSGYVDSRNTEAFF. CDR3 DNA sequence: TGTGCCAGCAGCGGATATGTTGACAGTCGGAACACTGAAGCTTTCTTT.

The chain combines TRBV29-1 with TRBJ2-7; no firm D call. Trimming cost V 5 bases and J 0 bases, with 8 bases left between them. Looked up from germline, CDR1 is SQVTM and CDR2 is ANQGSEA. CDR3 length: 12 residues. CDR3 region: CSVLRSSYEQYF. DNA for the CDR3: TGCAGCGTTCTTAGGAGCTCCTACGAGCAGTACTTC.

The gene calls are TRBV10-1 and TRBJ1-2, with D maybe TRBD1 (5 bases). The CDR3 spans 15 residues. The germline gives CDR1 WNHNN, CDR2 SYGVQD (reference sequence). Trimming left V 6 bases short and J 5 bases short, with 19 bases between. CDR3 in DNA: TGCGCCAGCAGCGGACAAAATGGCGGGGGATATGGCTACACCTTC. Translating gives CASSGQNGGGYGYTF.

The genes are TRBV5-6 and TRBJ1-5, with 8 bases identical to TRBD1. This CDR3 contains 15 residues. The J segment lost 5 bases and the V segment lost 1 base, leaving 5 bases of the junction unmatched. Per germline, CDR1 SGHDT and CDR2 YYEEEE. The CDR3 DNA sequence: TGTGCCAGCAGCTTGAGGGACAGGATCGATCAGCCCCAGCATTTT. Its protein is CASSLRDRIDQPQHF.

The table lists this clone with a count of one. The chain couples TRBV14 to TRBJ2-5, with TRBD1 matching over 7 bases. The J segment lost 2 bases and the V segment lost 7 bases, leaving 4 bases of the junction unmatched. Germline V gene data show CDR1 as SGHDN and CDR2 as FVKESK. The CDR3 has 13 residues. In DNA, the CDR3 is TGTGCCAGCACACAGGGGCTACAAGAGACCCAGTACTTC. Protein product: CASTQGLQETQYF.

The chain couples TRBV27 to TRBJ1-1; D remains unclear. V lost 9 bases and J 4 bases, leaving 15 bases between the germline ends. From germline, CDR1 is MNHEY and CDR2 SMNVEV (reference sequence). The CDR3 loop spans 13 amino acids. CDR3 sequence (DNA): TGTGCCAGTCTAACCCGGGTCGGCACTGAAGCTTTCTTT. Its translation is CASLTRVGTEAFF.

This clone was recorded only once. CDR3 DNA sequence: TGTGCCAGCAGTAAAGAGGGACAGGGAGTTTCCAATGAGCAGTTCTTC. Translated, it gives CASSKEGQGVSNEQFF. V usage is TRBV2 and J usage is TRBJ2-1, with 9 positions matching TRBD1. J gave up 6 bases and V 5 bases, and 11 bases lay outside the gene matches. The CDR3 extends over 16 amino acids. CDR1 and CDR2 (germline): SNHLY, FYNNEI. The variable domain in full, completed from reference TRBV2 and TRBJ2-1, reads EPEVTQTPSHQVTQMGQEVILRCVPISNHLYFYWYRQILGQKVEFLVSFYNNEISEKSEIFDDQFSVERPDGSNFTLKIRSTKLEDSAMYFCASSKEGQGVSNEQFFGPGTRLTVL.

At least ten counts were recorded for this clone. CDR3: CASSYVGGRAREQYF. DNA of the CDR3: TGTGCCAGCAGTTACGTAGGCGGCAGGGCGCGCGAGCAGTACTTC. The J gene is TRBJ2-7, the V gene TRBV6-6; possible D gene TRBD1, 5 bases. The CDR3 is made up of 15 amino acids. Germline V gene lookup returns CDR1 MNHNY and CDR2 SVGAGI (reference sequence). V was cut by 2 bases and J by 6 bases, with 17 bases left in between.

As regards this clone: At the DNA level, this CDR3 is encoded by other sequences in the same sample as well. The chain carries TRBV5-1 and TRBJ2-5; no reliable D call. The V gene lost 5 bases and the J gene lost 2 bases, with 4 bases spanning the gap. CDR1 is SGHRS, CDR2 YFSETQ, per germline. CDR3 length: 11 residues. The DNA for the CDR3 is TGCGCCAGCAGTTCTCAAGAGACCCAGTACTTC. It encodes CASSSQETQYF.

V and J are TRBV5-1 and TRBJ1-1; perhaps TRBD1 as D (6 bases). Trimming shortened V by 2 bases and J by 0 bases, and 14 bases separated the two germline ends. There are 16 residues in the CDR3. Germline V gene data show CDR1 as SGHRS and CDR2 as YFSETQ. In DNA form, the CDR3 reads TGCGCCAGCAGCTTTGGCAGTGGGGGCATGAACACTGAAGCTTTCTTT. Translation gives CASSFGSGGMNTEAFF.

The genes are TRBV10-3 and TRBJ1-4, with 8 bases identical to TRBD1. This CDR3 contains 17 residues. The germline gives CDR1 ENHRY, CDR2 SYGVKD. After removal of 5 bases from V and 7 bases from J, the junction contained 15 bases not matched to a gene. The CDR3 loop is CAISSDRDQGVFEKLFF. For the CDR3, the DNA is TGTGCCATCAGTTCGGACAGGGATCAGGGTGTTTTTGAAAAACTGTTTTTT.

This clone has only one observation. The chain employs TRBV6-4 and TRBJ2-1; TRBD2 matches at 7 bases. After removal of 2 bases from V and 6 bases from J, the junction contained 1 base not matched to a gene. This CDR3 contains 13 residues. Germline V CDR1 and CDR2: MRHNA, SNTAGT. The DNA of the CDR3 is TGTGCCAGCAGTGACGGGGGGGTCAATGAGCAGTTCTTC. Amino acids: CASSDGGVNEQFF.

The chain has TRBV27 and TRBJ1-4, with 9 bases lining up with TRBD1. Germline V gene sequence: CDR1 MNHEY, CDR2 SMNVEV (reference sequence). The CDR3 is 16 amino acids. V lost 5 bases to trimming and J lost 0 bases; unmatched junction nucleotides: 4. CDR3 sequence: CASSTRQGATNEKLFF. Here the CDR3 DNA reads TGTGCCAGCAGTACCCGACAGGGGGCAACTAATGAAAAACTGTTTTTT.

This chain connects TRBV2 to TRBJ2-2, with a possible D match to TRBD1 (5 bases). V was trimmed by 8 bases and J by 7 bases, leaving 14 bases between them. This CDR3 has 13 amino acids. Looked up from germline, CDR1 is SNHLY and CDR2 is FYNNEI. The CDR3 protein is CASSDQGFGELFF. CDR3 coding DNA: TGTGCCAGCTCCGACCAGGGCTTCGGGGAGCTGTTTTTT.

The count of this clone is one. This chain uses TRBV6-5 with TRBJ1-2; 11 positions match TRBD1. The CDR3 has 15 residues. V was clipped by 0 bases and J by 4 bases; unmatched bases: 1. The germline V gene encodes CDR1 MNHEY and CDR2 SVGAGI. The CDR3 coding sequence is TGTGCCAGCAGTTACTCCGGGACAGGGGGCTATGGCTACACCTTC. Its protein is CASSYSGTGGYGYTF.

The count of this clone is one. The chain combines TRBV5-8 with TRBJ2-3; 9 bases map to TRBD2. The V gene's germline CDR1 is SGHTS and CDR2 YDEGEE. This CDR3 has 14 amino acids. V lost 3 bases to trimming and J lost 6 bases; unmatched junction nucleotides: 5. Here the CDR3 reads CASSSAGGPDTQYF. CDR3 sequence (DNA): TGTGCCAGCAGCTCTGCGGGGGGGCCGGATACGCAGTATTTT. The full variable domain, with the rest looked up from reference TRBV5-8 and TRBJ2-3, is EAGVTQSPTHLIKTRGQQATLRCSPISGHTSVYWYQQALGLGLQFLLWYDEGEERNRGNFPPRFSGRQFPNYSSELNVNALELEDSALYLCASSSAGGPDTQYFGPGTRLTVL.

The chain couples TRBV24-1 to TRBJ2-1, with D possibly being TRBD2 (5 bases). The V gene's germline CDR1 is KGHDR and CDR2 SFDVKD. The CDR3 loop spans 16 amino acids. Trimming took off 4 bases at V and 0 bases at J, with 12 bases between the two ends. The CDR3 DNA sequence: TGTGCCACCAGTGAGACAACGGGGAGCTCCTACAATGAGCAGTTCTTC. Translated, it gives CATSETTGSSYNEQFF.

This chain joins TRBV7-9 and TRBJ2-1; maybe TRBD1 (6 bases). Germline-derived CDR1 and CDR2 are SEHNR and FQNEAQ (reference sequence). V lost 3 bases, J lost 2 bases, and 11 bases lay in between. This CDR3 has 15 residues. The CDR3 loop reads CASSFYRVAYNEQFF. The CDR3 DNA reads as TGTGCCAGCAGCTTCTACAGGGTTGCCTACAATGAGCAGTTCTTC.

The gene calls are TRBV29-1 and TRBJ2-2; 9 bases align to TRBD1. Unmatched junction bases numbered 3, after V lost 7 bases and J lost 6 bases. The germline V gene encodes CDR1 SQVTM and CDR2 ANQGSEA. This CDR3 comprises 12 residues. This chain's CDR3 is CSARTGAGELFF. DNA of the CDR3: TGCAGCGCTCGGACAGGGGCCGGGGAGCTGTTTTTT.